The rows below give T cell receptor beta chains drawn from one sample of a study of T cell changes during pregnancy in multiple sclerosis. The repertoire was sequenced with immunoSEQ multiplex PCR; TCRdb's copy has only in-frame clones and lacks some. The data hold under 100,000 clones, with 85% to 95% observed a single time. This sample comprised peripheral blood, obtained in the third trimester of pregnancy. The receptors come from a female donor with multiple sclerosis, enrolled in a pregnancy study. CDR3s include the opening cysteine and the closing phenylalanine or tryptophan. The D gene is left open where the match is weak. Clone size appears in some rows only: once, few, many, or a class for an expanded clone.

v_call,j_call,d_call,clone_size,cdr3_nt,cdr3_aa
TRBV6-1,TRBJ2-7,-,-,TGTGCCAGCCTGGGGCCATTGGAGCAGTACTTC,CASLGPLEQYF
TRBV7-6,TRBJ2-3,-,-,TGTGCCAGCAGCCTCTTACAGGGCACAGATACGCAGTATTTT,CASSLLQGTDTQYF
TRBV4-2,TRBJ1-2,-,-,TGTGCCAGCAGCCAAGACCGCCCAGGCGACTATGGCTACACCTTC,CASSQDRPGDYGYTF
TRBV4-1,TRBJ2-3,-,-,TGCGCCAGCAGCCAACCAGGGAACACAGATACGCAGTATTTT,CASSQPGNTDTQYF
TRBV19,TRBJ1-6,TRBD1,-,TGTGCCAGTAGATGGACAGGGGAGAGTTCACCCCTCCACTTT,CASRWTGESSPLHF
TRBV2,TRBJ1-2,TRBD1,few,TGTGCCAGTCAAGATGGGACAGTTGCTAACTATGGCTACACCTTC,CASQDGTVANYGYTF
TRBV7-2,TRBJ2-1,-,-,TGTGCCAGCAGCCCCACCCAGGGGGGTTTGGATGAGCAGTTCTTC,CASSPTQGGLDEQFF
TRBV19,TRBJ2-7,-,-,TGTGCCAGTAGTGCCGGAGCGGGTCGACTGACCTACGAGCAGTACTTC,CASSAGAGRLTYEQYF
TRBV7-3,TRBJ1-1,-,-,TGTGCCAGCAAGTCGGCCAGGGAGGGTGCTGAAGCTTTCTTT,CASKSAREGAEAFF
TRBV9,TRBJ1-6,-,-,TGTGCCAGCAGCTTAGCGGTTGATTCACCCCTCCACTTT,CASSLAVDSPLHF
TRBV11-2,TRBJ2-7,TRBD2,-,TGTGCCAGCAGCTTAGTCCGGACTAGCGGTTACGAGCAGTACTTC,CASSLVRTSGYEQYF
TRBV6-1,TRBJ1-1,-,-,TGTGCCAGCAGTGAAAGGAGACAGCCAGACACTGAAGCTTTCTTT,CASSERRQPDTEAFF
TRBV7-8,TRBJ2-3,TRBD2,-,TGTGCCAGCAGCCTCACGGCGGGGGGCCGGACAGATACGCAGTATTTT,CASSLTAGGRTDTQYF
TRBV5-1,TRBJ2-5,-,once,TGCGCCAGCTACCTCAAGTCTAGCTTCGAGACCCAGTACTTC,CASYLKSSFETQYF